This T cell receptor (beta chain) was sequenced in a study of blood T cell repertoires in COVID-19. Study-wide background: COVID-19 samples from acute and convalescent phases originated in the United States, Italy and Spain. Sources were T cells, B-cell-depleted T cells, or PBMCs; the material itself was cDNA or gDNA.

In the source study's methods: Nucleated cell counts were estimated from reference gene primer amplification. Assay: immunoSEQ multiplex PCR; the TCRdb copy retains only in-frame clones and omits some. V and J calls and clone size are those listed in that table; D and trimming were worked out from the DNA. The sample contains fewer than 250,000 clones, 80% to 90% of which appear only once. The CDR3 loop spans 15 amino acids. Germline assignment: CDR1 SGHKS and CDR2 YYEKEE (reference sequence). Between the trimmed V and J ends, which lost 2 bases and 3 bases, there was a span of 15 bases. Sequenced: peripheral blood. The source of this sequence is a man under 40 with acute or convalescent COVID-19. The chain uses TRBV5-5 and TRBJ2-7; D is uncertain. CDR3 amino acids: CASSFSTPTLYEQYF. CDR3 sequence (DNA): TGTGCCAGCAGCTTTTCGACACCGACCCTCTACGAGCAGTACTTC.